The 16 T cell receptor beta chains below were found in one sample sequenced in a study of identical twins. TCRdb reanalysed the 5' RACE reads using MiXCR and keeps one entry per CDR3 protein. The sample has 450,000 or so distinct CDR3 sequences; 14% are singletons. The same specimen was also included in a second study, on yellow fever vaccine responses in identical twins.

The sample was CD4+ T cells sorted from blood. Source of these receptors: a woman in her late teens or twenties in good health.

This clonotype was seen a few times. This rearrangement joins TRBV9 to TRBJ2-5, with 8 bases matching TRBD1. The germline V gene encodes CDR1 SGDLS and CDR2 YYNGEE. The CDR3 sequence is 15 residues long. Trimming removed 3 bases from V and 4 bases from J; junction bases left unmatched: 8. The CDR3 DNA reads TGTGCCAGCAGCGATCGAGCTACAGGGGGAGAGACCCAGTACTTC. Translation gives CASSDRATGGETQYF.

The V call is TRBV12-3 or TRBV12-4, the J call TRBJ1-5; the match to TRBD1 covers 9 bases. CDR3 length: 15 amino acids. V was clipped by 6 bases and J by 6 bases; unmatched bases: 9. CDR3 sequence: CASSPGTGRRQPQHF. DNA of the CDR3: TGTGCCAGCAGCCCCGGGACAGGGCGACGTCAGCCCCAGCATTTT.

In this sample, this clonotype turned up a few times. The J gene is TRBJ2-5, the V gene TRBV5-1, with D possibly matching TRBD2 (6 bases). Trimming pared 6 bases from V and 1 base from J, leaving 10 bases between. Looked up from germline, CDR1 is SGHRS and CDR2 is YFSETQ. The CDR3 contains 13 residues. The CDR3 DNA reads TGCGCCAGCAATCTTAGCGGCCAAGAGACCCAGTACTTC. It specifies CASNLSGQETQYF.

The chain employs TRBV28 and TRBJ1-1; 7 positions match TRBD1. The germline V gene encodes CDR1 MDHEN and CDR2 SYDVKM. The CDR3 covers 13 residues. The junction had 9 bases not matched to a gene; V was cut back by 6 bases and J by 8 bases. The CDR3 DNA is TGTGCCAGCAGCCAAGGGAGGGGGCAGGAAGCTTTCTTT. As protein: CASSQGRGQEAFF.

CDR3 sequence reads: CASSSGQTSTGELFF. The CDR3 nucleotides read TGCGCCAGCAGCTCGGGACAAACTTCCACCGGGGAGCTGTTTTTT. This chain uses TRBV5-1 with TRBJ2-2, with D perhaps matching TRBD1 (6 bases). The V gene lost 3 bases and the J gene lost 4 bases, with 13 bases spanning the gap. Germline assignment: CDR1 SGHRS and CDR2 YFSETQ. The CDR3 is made up of 15 amino acids.

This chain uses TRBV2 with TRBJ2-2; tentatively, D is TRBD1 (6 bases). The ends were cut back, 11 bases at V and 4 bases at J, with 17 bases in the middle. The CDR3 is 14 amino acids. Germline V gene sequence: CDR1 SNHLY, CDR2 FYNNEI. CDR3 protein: CAVSQGPATGELFF. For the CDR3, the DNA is TGTGCCGTATCACAGGGACCTGCCACCGGGGAGCTGTTTTTT.

For the CDR3, the DNA is TGCGCCAGCAGCCAAGTTTCCGCATTCTACGAGCAGTACTTC. Its translation: CASSQVSAFYEQYF. The chain uses TRBV4-1 and TRBJ2-7; D gene unclear. Looked up from germline, CDR1 is MGHRA and CDR2 is YSYEKL. The CDR3 is 14 amino acids. The V gene lost 1 base and the J gene lost 3 bases, with 10 bases spanning the gap.

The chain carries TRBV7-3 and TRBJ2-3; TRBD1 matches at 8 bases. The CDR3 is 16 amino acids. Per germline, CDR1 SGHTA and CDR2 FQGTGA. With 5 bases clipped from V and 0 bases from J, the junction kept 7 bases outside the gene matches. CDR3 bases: TGTGCCAGCAGCCCAGGACAGGGTTCTAGCACAGATACGCAGTATTTT. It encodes CASSPGQGSSTDTQYF.

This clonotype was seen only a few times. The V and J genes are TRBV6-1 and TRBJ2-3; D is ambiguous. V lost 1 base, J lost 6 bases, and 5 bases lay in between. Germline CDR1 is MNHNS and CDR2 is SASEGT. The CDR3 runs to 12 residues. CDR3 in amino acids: CASSEVRDTQYF. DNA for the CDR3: TGTGCCAGCAGTGAAGTAAGGGATACGCAGTATTTT.

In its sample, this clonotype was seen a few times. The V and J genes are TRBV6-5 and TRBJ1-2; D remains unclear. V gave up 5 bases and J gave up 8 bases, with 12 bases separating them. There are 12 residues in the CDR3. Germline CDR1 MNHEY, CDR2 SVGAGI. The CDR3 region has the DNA TGTGCCAGCAGTACGCCCCTTGGGGGCTACACCTTC. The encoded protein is CASSTPLGGYTF.

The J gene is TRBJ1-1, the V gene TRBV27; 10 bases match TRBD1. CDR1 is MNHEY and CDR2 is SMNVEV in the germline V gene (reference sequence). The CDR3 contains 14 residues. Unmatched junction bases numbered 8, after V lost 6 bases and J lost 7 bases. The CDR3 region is CASRFGTGASEAFF. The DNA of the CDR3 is TGTGCCAGCAGATTCGGGACAGGGGCCAGTGAAGCTTTCTTT.

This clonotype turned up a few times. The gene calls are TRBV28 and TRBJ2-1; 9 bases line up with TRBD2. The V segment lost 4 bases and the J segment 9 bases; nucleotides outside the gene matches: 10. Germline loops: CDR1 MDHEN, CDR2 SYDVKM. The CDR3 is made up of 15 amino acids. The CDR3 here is CASSSTSGYLGEQFF. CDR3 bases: TGTGCCAGCAGTTCGACTAGCGGATATTTAGGTGAGCAGTTCTTC.

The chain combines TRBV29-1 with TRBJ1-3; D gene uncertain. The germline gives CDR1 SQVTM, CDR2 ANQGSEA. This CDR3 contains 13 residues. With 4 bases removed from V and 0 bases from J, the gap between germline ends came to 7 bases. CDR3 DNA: TGCAGCGTTGCGTTAGCCTCTGGAAACACCATATATTTT. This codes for CSVALASGNTIYF.

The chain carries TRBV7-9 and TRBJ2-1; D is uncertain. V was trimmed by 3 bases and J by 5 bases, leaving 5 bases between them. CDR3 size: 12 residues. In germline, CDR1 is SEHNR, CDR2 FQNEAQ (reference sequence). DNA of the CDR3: TGTGCCAGCAGCTTCCGGGACAATGAGCAGTTCTTC. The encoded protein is CASSFRDNEQFF.

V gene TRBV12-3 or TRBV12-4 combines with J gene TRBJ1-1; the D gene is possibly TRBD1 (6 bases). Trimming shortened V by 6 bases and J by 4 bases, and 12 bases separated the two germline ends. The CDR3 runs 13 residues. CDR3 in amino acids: CASSPQGFTEAFF. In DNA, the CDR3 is TGTGCCAGCAGCCCACAGGGTTTCACTGAAGCTTTCTTT.

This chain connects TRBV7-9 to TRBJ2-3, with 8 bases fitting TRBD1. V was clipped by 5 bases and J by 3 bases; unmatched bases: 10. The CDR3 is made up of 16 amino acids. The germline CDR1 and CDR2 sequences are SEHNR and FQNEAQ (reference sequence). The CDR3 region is CASSPKNRGRTDTQYF. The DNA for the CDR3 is TGTGCCAGCAGCCCGAAGAACAGGGGGAGGACAGATACGCAGTATTTT.